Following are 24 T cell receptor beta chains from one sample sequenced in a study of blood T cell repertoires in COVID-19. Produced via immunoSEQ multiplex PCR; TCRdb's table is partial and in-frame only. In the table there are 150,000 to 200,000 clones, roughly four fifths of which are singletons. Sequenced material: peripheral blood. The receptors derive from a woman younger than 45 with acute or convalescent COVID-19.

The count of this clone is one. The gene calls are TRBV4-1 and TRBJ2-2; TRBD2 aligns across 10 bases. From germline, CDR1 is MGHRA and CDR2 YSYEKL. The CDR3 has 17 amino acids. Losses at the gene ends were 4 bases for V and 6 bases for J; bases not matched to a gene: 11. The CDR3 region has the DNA TGCGCCAGCAGCCCAACGAGCGGGGGGGCCGGACCCGGGGAGCTGTTTTTT. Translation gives CASSPTSGGAGPGELFF.

CDR3 amino acids: CASSLVSQGGNTEAFF. The CDR3 DNA sequence: TGTGCCAGCAGCTTAGTTTCACAAGGGGGGAACACTGAAGCTTTCTTT. This chain connects TRBV7-3 to TRBJ1-1; a possible D gene is TRBD1 (6 bases). This CDR3 has 16 residues. Germline V gene sequence: CDR1 SGHTA, CDR2 FQGTGA. Trimming removed 2 bases at V and 1 base at J, with 14 bases between.

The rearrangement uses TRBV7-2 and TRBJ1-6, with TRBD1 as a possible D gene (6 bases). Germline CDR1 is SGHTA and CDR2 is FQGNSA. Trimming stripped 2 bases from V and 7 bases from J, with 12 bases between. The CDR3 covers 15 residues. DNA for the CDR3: TGTGCCAGCAGCTTAAACAGGGTCGGGAATTCACCCCTCCACTTT. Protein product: CASSLNRVGNSPLHF.

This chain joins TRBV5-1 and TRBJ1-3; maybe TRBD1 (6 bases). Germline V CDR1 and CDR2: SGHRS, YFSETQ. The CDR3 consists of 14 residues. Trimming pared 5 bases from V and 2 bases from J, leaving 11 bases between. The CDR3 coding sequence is TGCGCCAGCAGAACCGGGACAACTGGAAACACCATATATTTT. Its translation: CASRTGTTGNTIYF.

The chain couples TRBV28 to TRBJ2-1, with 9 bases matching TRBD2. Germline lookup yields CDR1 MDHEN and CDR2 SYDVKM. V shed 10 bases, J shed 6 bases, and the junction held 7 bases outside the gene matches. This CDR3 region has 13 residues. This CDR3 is CATLAGDGNEQFF. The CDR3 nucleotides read TGTGCCACTTTAGCGGGAGACGGCAATGAGCAGTTCTTC.

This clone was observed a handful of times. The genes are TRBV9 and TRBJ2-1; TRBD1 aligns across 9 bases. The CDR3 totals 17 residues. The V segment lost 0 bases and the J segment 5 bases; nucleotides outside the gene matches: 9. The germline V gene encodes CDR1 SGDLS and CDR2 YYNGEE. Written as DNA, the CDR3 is TGTGCCAGCAGCGTAGCTAGGGGACAGGGCATGGACAATGAGCAGTTCTTC. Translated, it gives CASSVARGQGMDNEQFF.

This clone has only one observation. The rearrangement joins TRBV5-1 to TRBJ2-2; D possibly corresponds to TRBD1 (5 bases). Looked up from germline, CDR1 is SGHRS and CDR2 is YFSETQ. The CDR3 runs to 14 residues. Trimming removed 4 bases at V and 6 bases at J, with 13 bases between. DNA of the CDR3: TGCGCCAGCAGCCCCCAGATGGGGCCCGGGGAGCTGTTTTTT. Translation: CASSPQMGPGELFF.

As DNA, the CDR3 is TGTGCCAGCAGCTTAGGTAGCGGGAGGGCCTCTGGGGCCAACGTCCTGACTTTC. Translating gives CASSLGSGRASGANVLTF. The chain carries TRBV13 and TRBJ2-6, with 11 nucleotides matching TRBD2. Germline V gene data show CDR1 as PRHDT and CDR2 as FYEKMQ (reference sequence). V lost 0 bases to trimming and J lost 0 bases; unmatched junction nucleotides: 1. The CDR3 loop spans 18 amino acids.

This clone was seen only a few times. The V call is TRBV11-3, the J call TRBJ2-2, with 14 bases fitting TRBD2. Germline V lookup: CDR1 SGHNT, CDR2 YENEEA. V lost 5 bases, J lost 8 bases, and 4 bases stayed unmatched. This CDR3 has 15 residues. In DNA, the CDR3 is TGTGCCAGCAGCACCGGGACTAGCGGGAGTGGGGAGCTGTTTTTT. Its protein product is CASSTGTSGSGELFF.

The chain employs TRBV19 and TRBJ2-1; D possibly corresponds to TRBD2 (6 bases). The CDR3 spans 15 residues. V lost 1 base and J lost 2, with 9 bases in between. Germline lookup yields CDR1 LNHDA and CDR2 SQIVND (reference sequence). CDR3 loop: CASSIVGRTYNEQFF. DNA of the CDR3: TGTGCCAGTAGTATAGTAGGGAGGACCTACAATGAGCAGTTCTTC.

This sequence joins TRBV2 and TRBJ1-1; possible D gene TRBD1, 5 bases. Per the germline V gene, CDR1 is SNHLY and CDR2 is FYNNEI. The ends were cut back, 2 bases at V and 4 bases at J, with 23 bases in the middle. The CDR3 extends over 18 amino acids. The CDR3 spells CASSETRGKGPRSTEAFF. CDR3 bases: TGTGCCAGCAGTGAAACCCGGGGGAAGGGGCCGAGATCCACTGAAGCTTTCTTT. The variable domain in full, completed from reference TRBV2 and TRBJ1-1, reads EPEVTQTPSHQVTQMGQEVILRCVPISNHLYFYWYRQILGQKVEFLVSFYNNEISEKSEIFDDQFSVERPDGSNFTLKIRSTKLEDSAMYFCASSETRGKGPRSTEAFFGQGTRLTVV.

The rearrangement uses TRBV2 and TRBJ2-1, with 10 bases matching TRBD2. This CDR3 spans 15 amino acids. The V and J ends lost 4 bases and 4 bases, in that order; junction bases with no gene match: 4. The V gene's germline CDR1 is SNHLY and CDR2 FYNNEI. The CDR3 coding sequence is TGTGCCAGCAGTGCGAGCGGGGGGGGTTACAATGAGCAGTTCTTC. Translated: CASSASGGGYNEQFF.

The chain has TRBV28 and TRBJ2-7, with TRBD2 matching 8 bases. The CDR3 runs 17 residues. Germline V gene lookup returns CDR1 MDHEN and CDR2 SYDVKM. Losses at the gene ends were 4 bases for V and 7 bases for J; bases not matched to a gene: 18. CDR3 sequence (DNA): TGTGCCAGCAGTTCCCCGGGGGGGGGCGAAACCCTTGGAGAGCAGTACTTC. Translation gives CASSSPGGGETLGEQYF. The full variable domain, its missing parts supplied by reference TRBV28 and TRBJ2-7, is DVKVTQSSRYLVKRTGEKVFLECVQDMDHENMFWYRQDPGLGLRLIYFSYDVKMKEKGDIPEGYSVSREKKERFSLILESASTNQTSMYLCASSSPGGGETLGEQYFGPGTRLTVT.

Written as DNA, the CDR3 is TGCGCCAGCGGGGACTCTAGCTCTGGGGCCAACGTCCTGACTTTC. Translation gives CASGDSSSGANVLTF. The chain uses TRBV5-1 and TRBJ2-6; D may be TRBD2 (6 bases). The CDR3 has 15 amino acids. The ends were cut back, 7 bases at V and 0 bases at J, with 11 bases in the middle. Germline lookup yields CDR1 SGHRS and CDR2 YFSETQ.

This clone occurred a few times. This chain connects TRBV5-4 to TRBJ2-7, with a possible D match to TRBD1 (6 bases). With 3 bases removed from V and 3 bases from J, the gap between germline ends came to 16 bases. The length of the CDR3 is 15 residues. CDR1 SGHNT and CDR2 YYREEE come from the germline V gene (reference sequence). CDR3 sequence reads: CASSSDPGQGYEQYF. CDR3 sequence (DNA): TGTGCCAGCAGCTCCGACCCGGGACAAGGCTACGAGCAGTACTTC.

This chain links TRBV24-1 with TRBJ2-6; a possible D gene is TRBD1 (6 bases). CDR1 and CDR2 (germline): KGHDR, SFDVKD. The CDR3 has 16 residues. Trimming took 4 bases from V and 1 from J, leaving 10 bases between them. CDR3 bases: TGTGCCACCAGTGACCCAGGGGAATCTGGGGCCAACGTCCTGACTTTC. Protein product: CATSDPGESGANVLTF.

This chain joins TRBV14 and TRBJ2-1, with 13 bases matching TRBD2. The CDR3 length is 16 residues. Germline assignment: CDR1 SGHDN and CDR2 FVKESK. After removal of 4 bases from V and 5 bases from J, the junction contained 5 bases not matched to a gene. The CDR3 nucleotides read TGTGCCAGCAGCCCGACTAGCGGGAGGAGCGACAATGAGCAGTTCTTC. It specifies CASSPTSGRSDNEQFF.

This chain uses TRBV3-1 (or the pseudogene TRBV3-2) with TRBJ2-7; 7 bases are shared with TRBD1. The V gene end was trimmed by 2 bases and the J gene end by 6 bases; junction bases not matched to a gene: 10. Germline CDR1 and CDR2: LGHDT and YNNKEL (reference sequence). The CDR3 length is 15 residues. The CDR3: CASSQTRDSLSEQYF. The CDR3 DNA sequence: TGTGCCAGCAGCCAAACACGGGACAGTCTGAGCGAGCAGTACTTC.

The CDR3: CASSAEGGGGNQPQHF. In nucleotides, the CDR3 is TGCGCCAGCAGCGCAGAGGGTGGAGGGGGCAATCAGCCCCAGCATTTT. The J gene is TRBJ1-5, the V gene TRBV5-1; possibly TRBD1 for D (5 bases). CDR1 and CDR2 (germline): SGHRS, YFSETQ. The ends were cut back, 4 bases at V and 2 bases at J, with 16 bases in the middle. The length of the CDR3 is 16 residues. The complete variable domain, with remaining parts taken from reference TRBV5-1 and TRBJ1-5, reads KAGVTQTPRYLIKTRGQQVTLSCSPISGHRSVSWYQQTPGQGLQFLFEYFSETQRNKGNFPGRFSGRQFSNSRSEMNVSTLELGDSALYLCASSAEGGGGNQPQHFGDGTRLSIL.

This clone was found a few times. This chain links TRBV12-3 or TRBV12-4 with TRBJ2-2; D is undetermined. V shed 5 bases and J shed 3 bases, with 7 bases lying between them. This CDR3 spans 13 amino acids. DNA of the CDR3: TGTGCCAGCAGTCGAGAATACACCGGGGAGCTGTTTTTT. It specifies CASSREYTGELFF.

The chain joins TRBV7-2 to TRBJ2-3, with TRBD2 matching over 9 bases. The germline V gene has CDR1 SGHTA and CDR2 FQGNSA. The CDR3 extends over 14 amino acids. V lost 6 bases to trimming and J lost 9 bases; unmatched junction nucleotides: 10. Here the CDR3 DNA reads TGTGCCAGCAGTCCCGCGGGGGGGCCCAGCACGCAGTATTTT. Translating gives CASSPAGGPSTQYF.

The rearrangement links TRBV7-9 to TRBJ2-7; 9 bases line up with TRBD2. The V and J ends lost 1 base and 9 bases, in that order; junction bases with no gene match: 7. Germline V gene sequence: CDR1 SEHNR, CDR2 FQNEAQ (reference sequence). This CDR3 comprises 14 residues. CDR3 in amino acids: CASSLVAGVDGQYF. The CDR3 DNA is TGTGCCAGCAGCTTAGTAGCGGGAGTCGACGGGCAGTACTTC.

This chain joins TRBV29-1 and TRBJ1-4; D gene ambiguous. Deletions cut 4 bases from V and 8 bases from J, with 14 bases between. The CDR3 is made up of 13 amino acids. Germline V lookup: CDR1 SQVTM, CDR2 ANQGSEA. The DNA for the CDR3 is TGCAGCGTTGGAGCCGGGCGCGGGGAAAAACTGTTTTTT. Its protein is CSVGAGRGEKLFF.

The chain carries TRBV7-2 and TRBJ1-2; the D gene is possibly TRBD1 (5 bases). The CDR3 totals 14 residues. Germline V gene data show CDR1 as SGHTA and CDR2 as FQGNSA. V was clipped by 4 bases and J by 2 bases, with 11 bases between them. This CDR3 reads CASSSRRGNYGYTF. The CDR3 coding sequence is TGTGCCAGCAGCTCACGGAGGGGAAACTATGGCTACACCTTC. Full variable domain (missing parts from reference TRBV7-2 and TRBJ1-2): GAGVSQSPSNKVTEKGKDVELRCDPISGHTALYWYRQSLGQGLEFLIYFQGNSAPDKSGLPSDRFSAERTGGSVSTLTIQRTQQEDSAVYLCASSSRRGNYGYTFGSGTRLTVV.